These 25 T cell receptor beta chains were sequenced from one sample in a study of liver allograft versus peripheral blood T cells. At the level of the study: What was compared were the T cell receptor repertoires in transplanted livers and those in the peripheral blood of recipients.

Each CDR3 protein gets one entry after TCRdb re-called the reads with MiXCR. The table has over 5,500 distinct CDR3 sequences, around a sixth seen once. Every receptor here comes from a human patient who had a liver transplant. The graft donor may have contributed some T cells.

This clonotype was detected many times. The chain is built from TRBV5-4 and TRBJ1-2; 7 positions match TRBD1. This CDR3 has 14 residues. The germline gives CDR1 SGHNT, CDR2 YYREEE (reference sequence). The V segment lost 4 bases and the J segment 4 bases; nucleotides outside the gene matches: 7. The CDR3 DNA reads as TGTGCCAGCAGCCGGGACAGCCATTTCTATGGCTACACCTTC. Protein sequence: CASSRDSHFYGYTF.

J is TRBJ1-4 and V is TRBV14; no firm D call. In germline, CDR1 is SGHDN, CDR2 FVKESK. The V and J ends lost 4 bases and 1 base respectively, with 13 bases between them. The CDR3 runs to 16 residues. The CDR3 sequence is CASSPGWGLTNEKLFF. The CDR3 DNA is TGTGCCAGCAGCCCGGGATGGGGTTTAACTAATGAAAAACTGTTTTTT.

This clonotype has ten or more counts. CDR3 sequence (DNA): TGTGCCAGCAGCGACGGAGCCTTGGCGGAGGGGGAAAAACTGTTTTTT. Its protein is CASSDGALAEGEKLFF. The chain joins TRBV9 to TRBJ1-4; perhaps TRBD1 as D (5 bases). V gave up 3 bases and J gave up 8 bases, with 20 bases separating them. The germline gives CDR1 SGDLS, CDR2 YYNGEE. The CDR3 is made up of 16 amino acids.

The chain has TRBV12-3 or TRBV12-4 and TRBJ1-4; D not resolved. V was trimmed by 2 bases and J by 8 bases, leaving 12 bases between them. The CDR3 extends over 14 amino acids. CDR3 residues: CASSLTGLGEKLFF. In DNA, the CDR3 is TGTGCCAGCAGTTTAACCGGCTTGGGGGAAAAACTGTTTTTT.

This clonotype is medium-sized (0.01 to 0.1%) by share. This chain connects TRBV7-2 to TRBJ1-1; D remains unclear. Trimming shortened V by 1 base and J by 1 base, and 4 bases separated the two germline ends. The germline CDR1 and CDR2 sequences are SGHTA and FQGNSA. The CDR3 totals 13 residues. This chain's CDR3 is CASSLDRNTEAFF. For the CDR3, the DNA is TGTGCCAGCAGCTTAGACCGGAACACTGAAGCTTTCTTT.

This clonotype was observed a few times. V usage is TRBV10-3 and J usage is TRBJ1-1; tentatively, D is TRBD1 (5 bases). Looked up from germline, CDR1 is ENHRY and CDR2 is SYGVKD. CDR3 length equals 12 residues. The germline V and J ends were trimmed by 8 bases and 1 base, with 8 bases remaining between them. CDR3: CAIWGGNTEAFF. The CDR3 nucleotides read TGTGCCATCTGGGGGGGGAACACTGAAGCTTTCTTT.

This clonotype was detected a few times. This chain connects TRBV20-1 to TRBJ1-1, with 7 bases matching TRBD1. Germline loops: CDR1 DFQATT, CDR2 SNEGSKA (reference sequence). The CDR3 covers 11 residues. J lost 4 bases, V lost 8 bases, and 4 bases had no gene match. Written as DNA, the CDR3 is TGCAGTACCCAGGGGGTCACTGAAGCTTTCTTT. Amino acid sequence: CSTQGVTEAFF.

This clonotype was counted ten times or more. The CDR3 here is CASSTDRDDSDEQYF. The CDR3 bases are TGTGCCAGCAGCACGGACAGGGACGATAGTGACGAGCAGTACTTC. V usage is TRBV5-6 and J usage is TRBJ2-7, with 8 bases lining up with TRBD1. CDR3 length: 15 amino acids. CDR1 and CDR2 (germline): SGHDT, YYEEEE. Trimming removed 4 bases from V and 5 bases from J; junction bases left unmatched: 11. Filled out from reference TRBV5-6 and TRBJ2-7, the complete variable domain reads DAGVTQSPTHLIKTRGQQVTLRCSPKSGHDTVSWYQQALGQGPQFIFQYYEEEERQRGNFPDRFSGHQFPNYSSELNVNALLLGDSALYLCASSTDRDDSDEQYFGPGTRLTVT.

At least ten counts were recorded for this clonotype. The gene calls are TRBV5-6 and TRBJ2-1, with 10 bases aligning to TRBD2. CDR3 length: 16 residues. V lost 0 bases, J lost 3 bases, and 3 bases stayed unmatched. CDR1 and CDR2 (germline): SGHDT, YYEEEE. The CDR3 DNA reads TGTGCCAGCAGCTTGGCCCTAGCGGGGGACTACAATGAGCAGTTCTTC. Translated, it gives CASSLALAGDYNEQFF.

At least ten counts were recorded for this clonotype. The V gene is TRBV10-3, the J gene TRBJ2-7; no reliable D call. In germline, CDR1 is ENHRY, CDR2 SYGVKD. V lost 0 bases and J 1 base, leaving 7 bases between the germline ends. This CDR3 spans 14 amino acids. CDR3 sequence: CAISESYTSYEQYF. The CDR3 coding sequence is TGTGCCATCAGTGAGTCCTACACTTCCTACGAGCAGTACTTC.

The chain carries TRBV7-2 and TRBJ1-5, with 12 nucleotides matching TRBD1. CDR3 size: 16 residues. In germline, CDR1 is SGHTA, CDR2 FQGNSA. With 4 bases clipped from V and 7 bases from J, the junction kept 8 bases outside the gene matches. The CDR3 nucleotides are TGTGCCAGCAGCTCGTTGGGACAGGGGGCGAGCCAGCCCCAGCATTTT. Encoded protein: CASSSLGQGASQPQHF.

This clonotype was detected many times. This sequence joins TRBV7-3 and TRBJ2-1; TRBD2 matches at 12 bases. The CDR3 sequence is 16 residues long. Germline lookup yields CDR1 SGHTA and CDR2 FQGTGA. V was pared by 5 bases and J by 5 bases, with 7 bases of the junction left unmatched. The CDR3: CASSPSSGGADNEQFF. CDR3 bases: TGTGCCAGCAGCCCTTCTAGCGGGGGGGCCGACAATGAGCAGTTCTTC.

This clonotype was seen only a few times. CDR3 bases: TGTGCCAGCAGCTTAGGAACAGGCAATGGGGAAAAACTGTTTTTT. Translation: CASSLGTGNGEKLFF. The chain links TRBV7-9 to TRBJ1-4; D perhaps matches TRBD1 (5 bases). Germline V gene data show CDR1 as SEHNR and CDR2 as FQNEAQ (reference sequence). The CDR3 has 15 amino acids. The V gene lost 1 base and the J gene lost 8 bases, with 14 bases spanning the gap.

This clonotype has more than one count but fewer than ten. The chain carries TRBV6-1 and TRBJ2-2; 9 bases are shared with TRBD1. From germline, CDR1 is MNHNS and CDR2 SASEGT. CDR3 size: 16 residues. V shed 4 bases and J 6 bases; nucleotides not matched to a gene: 9. For the CDR3, the DNA is TGTGCCAGCAGTGGAATACCGGGACAGGGCGCCGGGGAGCTGTTTTTT. Protein sequence: CASSGIPGQGAGELFF.

The chain joins TRBV7-9 to TRBJ2-1, with a weak D call TRBD1 (6 bases). The V gene lost 6 bases and the J gene lost 2 bases, with 11 bases spanning the gap. The CDR3 loop spans 14 amino acids. Germline V gene sequence: CDR1 SEHNR, CDR2 FQNEAQ (reference sequence). CDR3 nucleotides: TGTGCCAGCAGTCAAGGGGGACCCTACAATGAGCAGTTCTTC. It is translated as CASSQGGPYNEQFF.

This clonotype has at least ten counts. Written as DNA, the CDR3 is TGTGCCAGTAGCCCCCCGTTCTATAATGAAAAACTGTTTTTT. Translation: CASSPPFYNEKLFF. The chain employs TRBV19 and TRBJ1-4; no firm D call. From germline, CDR1 is LNHDA and CDR2 SQIVND (reference sequence). The CDR3 consists of 14 residues. The V end was cut by 6 bases, the J end by 4 bases, with 12 bases between.

Comments on this clonotype: No conserved phenylalanine or tryptophan ends this CDR3, so it is likely a read error. The genes are TRBV5-6 and TRBJ1-6; D unresolved. Germline V gives CDR1 SGHDT, CDR2 YYEEEE. The CDR3 is 12 amino acids. With 2 bases removed from V and 11 bases from J, the gap between germline ends came to 8 bases. The CDR3 protein is CASSLLTTPLHY. The CDR3 DNA follows: TGTGCCAGCAGCTTACTTACAACACCCCTCCACTAT.

CDR3 protein: CASSRASYEQYF. The CDR3 nucleotides read TGTGCCAGCAGCCGGGCAAGCTACGAGCAGTACTTC. The J gene is TRBJ2-7, the V gene TRBV5-6; no clear D gene. The CDR3 covers 12 residues. Trimming cost V 4 bases and J 3 bases, with 8 bases left between them. Germline V lookup: CDR1 SGHDT, CDR2 YYEEEE.

On this clonotype itself: Possible read error: a much larger clone is one base away. V usage is TRBV5-1 and J usage is TRBJ1-1, with D tentatively TRBD1 (5 bases). This CDR3 spans 17 amino acids. The germline gives CDR1 SGHRS, CDR2 YFSETQ. CDR3 residues: CASSFERRGAMNSEAFF. Written as DNA, the CDR3 is TGCGCCAGCAGTTTCGAACGACGAGGGGCCATGAACTCTGAAGCTTTCTTT. Based on the CDR3 plus reference TRBV5-1 and TRBJ1-1, the full variable domain is KAGVTQTPRYLIKTRGQQVTLSCSPISGHRSVSWYQQTPGQGLQFLFEYFSETQRNKGNFPGRFSGRQFSNSRSEMNVSTLELGDSALYLCASSFERRGAMNSEAFFGQGTRLTVV.

This clonotype appeared a few times. The genes are TRBV25-1 and TRBJ2-2; D tentatively reads TRBD1 or TRBD2 (5 bases each). The CDR3 extends over 13 amino acids. Germline loops: CDR1 MGHDK, CDR2 SYGVNS. V lost 11 bases, J lost 0 bases, and 10 bases lay in between. The chain's CDR3 is CASGPANTGELFF. CDR3 coding DNA: TGTGCCTCGGGACCCGCGAACACCGGGGAGCTGTTTTTT.

CDR3 in DNA: TGTGCTAGTGGTTTGAGGGCGGACACCATATATTTT. Protein sequence: CASGLRADTIYF. J is TRBJ1-3 and V is TRBV12-5; D uncertain. From germline, CDR1 is LGHNT and CDR2 FRNRAP. The CDR3 loop spans 12 amino acids. The V end lost 2 bases, the J end lost 8 bases, and 7 bases lay between the germline ends.

This clonotype has just a few counts. The chain joins TRBV7-9 to TRBJ1-1; weak D call: TRBD1 (5 bases). The V and J ends lost 1 base and 5 bases respectively, with 11 bases between them. This CDR3 spans 14 amino acids. Per germline, CDR1 SEHNR and CDR2 FQNEAQ (reference sequence). The CDR3 sequence is CASSLEGWVTEAFF. The CDR3 DNA reads as TGTGCCAGCAGCTTAGAGGGGTGGGTAACTGAAGCTTTCTTT.

This clonotype was counted at least ten times. J is TRBJ1-2 and V is TRBV6-1, with D possibly being TRBD1 (5 bases). From germline, CDR1 is MNHNS and CDR2 SASEGT. The CDR3 length is 15 residues. V was shortened by 8 bases and J by 4 bases, with 20 bases between the two germline ends. The CDR3 coding sequence is TGTGCCAGCCTCGAGGGGACCCGCGCGGGCTATGGCTACACCTTC. It encodes CASLEGTRAGYGYTF.

CDR3 coding DNA: TGTGCCAGCAGCCCCAAGAGGGCAGATACGCAGTATTTT. Its translation: CASSPKRADTQYF. The chain carries TRBV9 and TRBJ2-3; possibly TRBD2 for D (5 bases). V was trimmed by 4 bases and J by 4 bases, leaving 10 bases between them. CDR1 and CDR2 from the germline V gene are SGDLS and YYNGEE. The CDR3 sequence is 13 residues long.

A remark on this clonotype: A read error may account for a junction end that differs from germline. V is TRBV7-9 and J is TRBJ1-2; 9 nucleotides align to TRBD1. This CDR3 contains 14 residues. Germline CDR1 reads SEHNR; CDR2 reads FQNEAQ (reference sequence). The CDR3 here is CATSLSDRGGGYTF. CDR3 nucleotides: TGTGCCACCAGCTTATCTGACAGGGGGGGCGGCTACACCTTC.